The 21 T cell receptor beta chains below were found in one sample sequenced in a study of neoadjuvant anti-PD-1 for oral cavity cancer. Here immunoSEQ multiplex PCR was the method, and the copy in TCRdb shows in-frame clones only, minus some. The data show about 16,000 clones, approximately 64% seen once. The input for sequencing was PBMCs, taken before nivolumab (anti-PD-1) treatment. All receptors derive from a person aged 40 to 85 with oral cavity squamous cell carcinoma.

The chain couples TRBV10-3 to TRBJ1-1, with D tentatively TRBD1 (5 bases). Deletions cut 2 bases from V and 4 bases from J, with 11 bases between. The germline V gene has CDR1 ENHRY and CDR2 SYGVKD. There are 14 residues in the CDR3. This chain's CDR3 is CAISELPGGTEAFF. As DNA, the CDR3 is TGTGCCATCAGTGAGCTCCCGGGGGGCACTGAAGCTTTCTTT.

The chain is built from TRBV7-9 and TRBJ1-3; possibly TRBD1 for D (5 bases). The length of the CDR3 is 15 residues. The V end lost 4 bases, the J end lost 0 bases, and 10 bases lay between the germline ends. CDR1 SEHNR and CDR2 FQNEAQ come from the germline V gene (reference sequence). CDR3 sequence (DNA): TGTGCCAGCAGCTCGGAGGGGAGCTCTGGAAACACCATATATTTT. This codes for CASSSEGSSGNTIYF.

This chain uses TRBV6-5 with TRBJ2-1; D is possibly TRBD2 (5 bases). Germline lookup yields CDR1 MNHEY and CDR2 SVGAGI. V was pared by 7 bases and J by 3 bases, with 13 bases between. The CDR3 is made up of 14 amino acids. This CDR3 reads CASKRRSDYNEQFF. The CDR3 DNA is TGTGCCAGCAAGCGGCGGTCCGACTACAATGAGCAGTTCTTC.

This chain joins TRBV5-4 and TRBJ1-2; D might be TRBD1 (5 bases). Trimming removed 0 bases from V and 3 bases from J, with 6 bases in between. The germline CDR1 and CDR2 sequences are SGHNT and YYREEE (reference sequence). The CDR3 loop spans 13 amino acids. The DNA of the CDR3 is TGTGCCAGCAGCTTGGTGGGGGACTATGGCTACACCTTC. Protein product: CASSLVGDYGYTF.

The rearrangement links TRBV27 to TRBJ2-7; 8 bases match TRBD2. With 0 bases clipped from V and 4 bases from J, the junction kept 2 bases outside the gene matches. The germline CDR1 and CDR2 sequences are MNHEY and SMNVEV (reference sequence). The CDR3 is made up of 14 amino acids. CDR3 region: CASSLSREGYEQYF. The CDR3 nucleotides are TGTGCCAGCAGTTTATCCCGGGAGGGGTACGAGCAGTACTTC.

The J gene is TRBJ2-1, the V gene TRBV19; D is unresolved. The germline gives CDR1 LNHDA, CDR2 SQIVND (reference sequence). The V end was cut by 4 bases, the J end by 6 bases, with 10 bases between. This CDR3 has 13 residues. CDR3 loop: CASSTLPLNEQFF. DNA of the CDR3: TGTGCCAGTAGTACCCTACCCCTCAATGAGCAGTTCTTC.

V usage is TRBV5-1 and J usage is TRBJ1-5; D might be TRBD1 (6 bases). V shed 0 bases and J shed 1 base, with 8 bases lying between them. This CDR3 is built from 15 residues. CDR1 and CDR2 (germline): SGHRS, YFSETQ. The CDR3: CASSLEGQSNQPQHF. The CDR3 region has the DNA TGCGCCAGCAGCTTGGAAGGACAGAGCAATCAGCCCCAGCATTTT.

There are a few counts of this clone. The CDR3 here is CASSASGDNQPQHF. CDR3 in DNA: TGTGCCAGCAGCGCCTCAGGGGACAATCAGCCCCAGCATTTT. The genes are TRBV9 and TRBJ1-5; the D gene is possibly TRBD1 (6 bases). Trimming removed 3 bases at V and 3 bases at J, with 10 bases between. The V gene's germline CDR1 is SGDLS and CDR2 YYNGEE. CDR3 length: 14 residues. The full variable domain, its missing parts supplied by reference TRBV9 and TRBJ1-5, is DSGVTQTPKHLITATGQRVTLRCSPRSGDLSVYWYQQSLDQGLQFLIQYYNGEERAKGNILERFSAQQFPDLHSELNLSSLELGDSALYFCASSASGDNQPQHFGDGTRLSIL.

This clone was observed a handful of times. The chain couples TRBV25-1 to TRBJ1-1; D call uncertain. The germline V gene encodes CDR1 MGHDK and CDR2 SYGVNS. Trimming removed 8 bases at V and 9 bases at J, with 10 bases between. The CDR3 sequence is 10 residues long. Here the CDR3 reads CASAGPQAFF. The CDR3 DNA reads as TGTGCCAGCGCCGGGCCCCAAGCTTTCTTT.

This clone appeared once. The chain combines TRBV7-8 with TRBJ2-7; D unclear. CDR3 length: 14 residues. Trimming stripped 3 bases from V and 5 bases from J, with 14 bases between. Germline CDR1 is SGHVS and CDR2 is FQNEAQ. The DNA for the CDR3 is TGTGCCAGCAGCTTTCCGGTCAGTGCCCACGAGCAGTACTTC. Amino acids: CASSFPVSAHEQYF.

This chain connects TRBV9 to TRBJ2-3, with 9 bases matching TRBD1. J gave up 6 bases and V 3 bases, and 11 bases lay outside the gene matches. This CDR3 region has 16 residues. Germline-derived CDR1 and CDR2 are SGDLS and YYNGEE. CDR3 nucleotides: TGTGCCAGCAGCGCCTCAGCAGGGGACAGGGTGGATACGCAGTATTTT. Residues: CASSASAGDRVDTQYF.

The V and J genes are TRBV28 and TRBJ2-1; 10 bases map to TRBD1. The V segment lost 4 bases and the J segment 7 bases; nucleotides outside the gene matches: 4. The CDR3 sequence is 14 residues long. Germline values: CDR1 MDHEN, CDR2 SYDVKM. The CDR3 nucleotides are TGTGCCAGCAGTTACGGGACAGGGGAAAATGAGCAGTTCTTC. Translation: CASSYGTGENEQFF.

This chain connects TRBV4-1 to TRBJ2-2; D remains unclear. Trimming took off 4 bases at V and 4 bases at J, with 13 bases between the two ends. Germline assignment: CDR1 MGHRA and CDR2 YSYEKL. CDR3 length equals 15 residues. CDR3 region: CASSLSPESTGELFF. CDR3 sequence (DNA): TGCGCCAGCAGCCTTTCCCCGGAAAGCACCGGGGAGCTGTTTTTT.

The CDR3: CASSLAEGLETQYF. The CDR3 nucleotides read TGTGCCAGCAGCTTGGCGGAGGGCCTGGAGACCCAGTACTTC. The rearrangement joins TRBV5-6 to TRBJ2-5; D might be TRBD2 (6 bases). This CDR3 region has 14 residues. Trimming left V 0 bases short and J 5 bases short, with 11 bases between. CDR1 is SGHDT and CDR2 is YYEEEE in the germline V gene.

This rearrangement joins TRBV2 to TRBJ2-5, with 9 bases identical to TRBD2. CDR3 size: 15 residues. V dropped 6 bases and J dropped 4; count of bases not matched to a gene: 9. In germline, CDR1 is SNHLY, CDR2 FYNNEI. CDR3 sequence (DNA): TGTGCCAGCAGAGCTAGCGGGATAATAGGAGAGACCCAGTACTTC. It is translated as CASRASGIIGETQYF.

Only a few counts were recorded for this clone. The chain carries TRBV6-1 and TRBJ1-5; 8 bases are a match to TRBD1. CDR1 and CDR2 (germline): MNHNS, SASEGT. This CDR3 is 14 amino acids long. V lost 8 bases and J lost 3; bases outside the gene matches: 6. The CDR3 sequence: CASFDRGVNQPQHF. The CDR3 nucleotides are TGTGCCAGCTTCGACAGGGGCGTCAATCAGCCCCAGCATTTT.

The V and J genes are TRBV29-1 and TRBJ2-3, with 11 bases identical to TRBD2. The CDR3 is made up of 18 amino acids. V gave up 4 bases and J gave up 0 bases; unmatched junction bases: 12. Germline-derived CDR1 and CDR2 are SQVTM and ANQGSEA. CDR3 amino acids: CSVGGGTSGRTSTDTQYF. The CDR3 DNA is TGCAGCGTTGGGGGGGGGACTAGCGGACGCACTAGCACAGATACGCAGTATTTT.

This sequence joins TRBV19 and TRBJ1-1, with TRBD1 matching over 7 bases. CDR1 and CDR2 from the germline V gene are LNHDA and SQIVND (reference sequence). The J segment lost 4 bases and the V segment lost 6 bases, leaving 5 bases of the junction unmatched. The CDR3 covers 13 residues. The CDR3 coding sequence is TGTGCCAGTAGCGAACAGGGGCGCACTGAAGCTTTCTTT. It encodes CASSEQGRTEAFF.

CDR3 DNA: TGTGCCAGCAGTGGTTGGACTAGCGGGAACACAGATACGCAGTATTTT. This codes for CASSGWTSGNTDTQYF. The chain links TRBV6-1 to TRBJ2-3; 12 bases match TRBD2. J was trimmed by 2 bases and V by 4 bases; bases with no gene match: 4. The V gene's germline CDR1 is MNHNS and CDR2 SASEGT. The CDR3 is made up of 16 amino acids.

The V gene is TRBV2, the J gene TRBJ1-4, with 7 bases that match TRBD1. The CDR3 loop spans 15 amino acids. Germline V gene data show CDR1 as SNHLY and CDR2 as FYNNEI. Trimming removed 2 bases from V and 5 bases from J; junction bases left unmatched: 5. The CDR3 protein is CASSESTGANEKLFF. The CDR3 DNA reads as TGTGCCAGCAGTGAATCCACAGGGGCAAATGAAAAACTGTTTTTT.

J is TRBJ1-5 and V is TRBV25-1; 9 bases agree with TRBD1. V trimming: 3 bases; J trimming: 1 base; junction bases outside the gene matches: 4. This CDR3 comprises 16 residues. Per the germline V gene, CDR1 is MGHDK and CDR2 is SYGVNS. Here the CDR3 DNA reads TGTGCCAGCAGTGACACCGGGACAGGGAGCAATCAGCCCCAGCATTTT. As protein: CASSDTGTGSNQPQHF.